The 31 T cell receptor beta chains listed next were all sequenced from one sample in a study of T cell repertoires in cytomegalovirus infection. Each CDR3 protein gets one entry after TCRdb re-called the reads with MiXCR. The table shows hundreds of thousands of distinct CDR3 sequences, with roughly 30% occurring only once. The specimen was PBMCs. The receptors come from a human donor in good health (CMV status not recorded). Some clones in this sample may be carry-over from other donors' samples.

This clonotype was counted between two and nine times. J is TRBJ2-1 and V is TRBV12-3 or TRBV12-4; 13 nucleotides agree with TRBD2. V lost 4 bases, J lost 3 bases, and 6 bases stayed unmatched. The CDR3 runs to 17 residues. CDR3 coding DNA: TGTGCCAGCAGTTCACTCGGGACTAGCGGGGTCTACAATGAGCAGTTCTTC. This gives the protein CASSSLGTSGVYNEQFF.

The V and J genes are TRBV13 and TRBJ2-7; TRBD1 matches 9 bases. This CDR3 spans 13 amino acids. Unmatched junction bases numbered 6, after V lost 6 bases and J lost 6 bases. CDR1 is PRHDT and CDR2 is FYEKMQ in the germline V gene (reference sequence). This CDR3 is CASRPTGGGEQYF. DNA for the CDR3: TGTGCCAGCAGACCGACAGGGGGGGGCGAGCAGTACTTC.

To note about this clonotype: A single base separates this from a much larger clone, so it may be a read error. Without the conserved terminal phenylalanine or tryptophan, this CDR3 likely stems from a read error. The chain uses TRBV7-2 and TRBJ1-2; possible D gene TRBD1, 5 bases. CDR1 is SGHTA, CDR2 FQGNSA, per germline. Trimming removed 5 bases at V and 7 bases at J, with 26 bases between. The CDR3 sequence is 17 residues long. The CDR3 region has the DNA TGTGCCAGCAGCCCCAGCCTGACAGCGCTGCCGATGCGTGGCTACACCTGC. This sequence encodes CASSPSLTALPMRGYTC.

V usage is TRBV19 and J usage is TRBJ1-5; 9 bases align to TRBD1. The CDR3 is 15 amino acids. Germline CDR1 reads LNHDA; CDR2 reads SQIVND (reference sequence). V lost 9 bases, J lost 9 bases, and 15 bases stayed unmatched. The CDR3 bases are TGTGCCAGGAGCTGGGGACAGGGAGAGATGCTGCCCCAGCATTTT. It yields the protein CARSWGQGEMLPQHF.

This clonotype was seen only a few times. The chain uses TRBV9 and TRBJ2-3; TRBD2 matches 8 bases. This CDR3 spans 13 amino acids. V was clipped by 3 bases and J by 5 bases; unmatched bases: 2. Per the germline V gene, CDR1 is SGDLS and CDR2 is YYNGEE. The CDR3 loop reads CASSAGLEDTQYF. The CDR3 nucleotides read TGTGCCAGCAGCGCGGGACTAGAAGATACGCAGTATTTT.

The V call is TRBV19, the J call TRBJ2-3, with a possible D match to TRBD2 (6 bases). The CDR3 runs to 15 residues. The germline V and J ends were trimmed by 9 bases and 0 bases, with 16 bases remaining between them. Germline CDR1 LNHDA, CDR2 SQIVND (reference sequence). For the CDR3, the DNA is TGTGCCAGCGGCCGGGACTTTACTAGCACAGATACGCAGTATTTT. Translated, it gives CASGRDFTSTDTQYF.

The chain combines TRBV6-1 with TRBJ2-2; TRBD2 matches at 9 bases. CDR3 size: 14 residues. The germline gives CDR1 MNHNS, CDR2 SASEGT. V dropped 10 bases and J dropped 1; count of bases not matched to a gene: 4. The CDR3 DNA reads as TGTGCCACCATAGCGGGGGTGAACACCGGGGAGCTGTTTTTT. Protein sequence: CATIAGVNTGELFF.

This clonotype was seen a handful of times. The V and J genes are TRBV27 and TRBJ2-7, with D perhaps TRBD1 (6 bases). Trimming stripped 5 bases from V and 6 bases from J, with 14 bases between. This CDR3 is built from 13 residues. The germline CDR1 and CDR2 sequences are MNHEY and SMNVEV (reference sequence). CDR3 bases: TGTGCCAGCAGTGACTGGACAGCAGCCGAGCAGTACTTC. This codes for CASSDWTAAEQYF.

There are many counts of this clonotype. The chain couples TRBV5-6 to TRBJ1-1; D call uncertain. Germline-derived CDR1 and CDR2 are SGHDT and YYEEEE. V was trimmed by 2 bases and J by 8 bases, leaving 13 bases between them. This CDR3 is built from 13 residues. For the CDR3, the DNA is TGTGCCAGCAGCTTACTAGGGCGTAACGAAGCTTTCTTT. As protein: CASSLLGRNEAFF.

This sequence joins TRBV7-2 and TRBJ2-4, with TRBD1 as a possible D gene (6 bases). Germline-derived CDR1 and CDR2 are SGHTA and FQGNSA. This CDR3 is built from 15 residues. Trimming cost V 5 bases and J 3 bases, with 14 bases left between them. DNA of the CDR3: TGTGCCAGCAGCCCGCAAAAGGGGGTCAAAAACATTCAGTACTTC. Protein product: CASSPQKGVKNIQYF.

The chain employs TRBV12-3 or TRBV12-4 and TRBJ2-1; D unresolved. Trimming removed 5 bases at V and 0 bases at J, with 11 bases between. This CDR3 spans 15 amino acids. The CDR3, as DNA: TGTGCCAGCAGTCAAAGAAGAAACTCCTACAATGAGCAGTTCTTC. Its translation is CASSQRRNSYNEQFF.

At least ten counts were recorded for this clonotype. The chain recombines TRBV7-2 with TRBJ2-1, with D possibly matching TRBD2 (7 bases). Germline loops: CDR1 SGHTA, CDR2 FQGNSA. Trimming took 2 bases from V and 4 from J, leaving 21 bases between them. The CDR3 sequence is 18 residues long. In DNA form, the CDR3 reads TGTGCCAGCAGCTTACCTAGGGGGGGGCTAGCGAGTTACAATGAGCAGTTCTTC. Residues: CASSLPRGGLASYNEQFF.

This clonotype has just a few counts. The J gene is TRBJ2-3, the V gene TRBV3-1, with 8 bases fitting TRBD2. The CDR3 has 17 amino acids. The V and J ends lost 0 bases and 1 base, in that order; junction bases with no gene match: 6. CDR1 is LGHDT and CDR2 is YNNKEL in the germline V gene (reference sequence). The CDR3 coding sequence is TGTGCCAGCAGCCAAGATGCCATAGCGGGGCGCACAGATACGCAGTATTTT. Translation: CASSQDAIAGRTDTQYF.

The chain recombines TRBV29-1 with TRBJ1-1; tentative D call: TRBD1 (5 bases). This CDR3 has 13 residues. The V and J ends lost 6 bases and 0 bases respectively, with 11 bases between them. Germline CDR1 SQVTM, CDR2 ANQGSEA. In DNA form, the CDR3 reads TGCAGCGTGCAACAGGTCTTGAACACTGAAGCTTTCTTT. Translated, it gives CSVQQVLNTEAFF.

This clonotype was recorded at least ten times. V is TRBV12-3 or TRBV12-4 and J is TRBJ1-6; 7 nucleotides agree with TRBD1. Trimming cost V 5 bases and J 6 bases; bases outside gene matches: 4. There are 14 residues in the CDR3. For the CDR3, the DNA is TGTGCCAGCAGTCTAGACAGGGCTAATTCACCCCTCCACTTT. Its translation is CASSLDRANSPLHF.

The genes are TRBV2 and TRBJ2-3; a weak D match, TRBD2 (6 bases). The CDR3 spans 13 residues. Germline V gene sequence: CDR1 SNHLY, CDR2 FYNNEI. Trimming removed 0 bases from V and 7 bases from J, with 8 bases in between. This CDR3 reads CASSEAGGNTQYF. CDR3 DNA: TGTGCCAGCAGTGAAGCGGGGGGAAATACGCAGTATTTT.

This clonotype has a count of ten or more. V is TRBV7-8 and J is TRBJ2-7; D gene unclear. The ends were cut back, 3 bases at V and 0 bases at J, with 9 bases in the middle. There are 14 residues in the CDR3. Germline CDR1 and CDR2: SGHVS and FQNEAQ. CDR3 in amino acids: CASSFRPPSYEQYF. DNA of the CDR3: TGTGCCAGCAGCTTTCGGCCGCCCTCCTACGAGCAGTACTTC.

This clonotype came up a few times. V is TRBV7-8 and J is TRBJ1-2; D gene ambiguous. Germline V gene sequence: CDR1 SGHVS, CDR2 FQNEAQ. Trimming took 1 base from V and 2 from J, leaving 11 bases between them. There are 15 residues in the CDR3. CDR3 in amino acids: CASSLEEGVNYGYTF. In nucleotides, the CDR3 is TGTGCCAGCAGCTTAGAAGAAGGAGTCAACTATGGCTACACCTTC. Full variable domain (outside the CDR3, taken from reference TRBV7-8 and TRBJ1-2): GAGVSQSPRYKVAKRGQDVALRCDPISGHVSLFWYQQALGQGPEFLTYFQNEAQLDKSGLPSDRFFAERPEGSVSTLKIQRTQQEDSAVYLCASSLEEGVNYGYTFGSGTRLTVV.

The rearrangement joins TRBV24-1 to TRBJ2-1; D remains ambiguous. CDR1 is KGHDR and CDR2 is SFDVKD in the germline V gene. V dropped 1 base and J dropped 10 bases, with 13 bases sitting between them. This CDR3 contains 14 residues. The chain's CDR3 is CATSDLRTWPEQFF. CDR3 DNA sequence: TGTGCCACCAGTGATTTACGGACCTGGCCCGAGCAGTTCTTC.

The chain links TRBV20-1 to TRBJ1-2, with 7 bases that match TRBD1. The CDR3 has 13 residues. Per germline, CDR1 DFQATT and CDR2 SNEGSKA (reference sequence). J gave up 6 bases and V 3 bases, and 7 bases lay outside the gene matches. CDR3 sequence reads: CSARARTGNGYTF. CDR3 sequence (DNA): TGCAGTGCTAGGGCCCGGACAGGAAATGGCTACACCTTC.

A remark on this clonotype: A junction boundary mismatches the germline segment, possibly from a read error. The chain employs TRBV7-6 and TRBJ2-5; D possibly corresponds to TRBD2 (6 bases). Germline-derived CDR1 and CDR2 are SGHVS and FNYEAQ. The CDR3 runs 15 residues. CDR3 in amino acids: CASSPSGSVQETHYF. CDR3 nucleotides: TGTGCCAGCAGCCCCAGCGGGTCAGTGCAAGAGACCCATTACTTC.

In this sample, this clonotype turned up many times. The V gene is TRBV12-3 or TRBV12-4, the J gene TRBJ1-1; tentatively, D is TRBD1 (6 bases). Trimming stripped 3 bases from V and 6 bases from J, with 14 bases between. CDR3 length: 14 residues. CDR3 protein: CASSLGGAFAEAFF. The DNA of the CDR3 is TGTGCCAGCAGTTTGGGGGGCGCATTCGCTGAAGCTTTCTTT.

The rearrangement uses TRBV12-3 or TRBV12-4 and TRBJ2-1, with 10 bases aligning to TRBD1. The CDR3 contains 15 residues. J lost 3 bases, V lost 6 bases, and 5 bases had no gene match. The CDR3 is CASRGDRGGYNEQFF. The CDR3 coding sequence is TGTGCCAGCAGAGGGGACAGGGGCGGCTACAATGAGCAGTTCTTC.

This clonotype was observed at least ten times. The CDR3 DNA reads TGTGCCAGCAGCCTTGACGGGGCACCCCGCTACAATGAGCAGTTCTTC. This translates into CASSLDGAPRYNEQFF. This sequence joins TRBV7-3 and TRBJ2-1; D is tentatively TRBD1 or TRBD2 (5 bases each). The V end lost 5 bases, the J end lost 3 bases, and 17 bases lay between the germline ends. Germline-derived CDR1 and CDR2 are SGHTA and FQGTGA. The CDR3 contains 16 residues.

The chain is built from TRBV15 and TRBJ2-1; 8 bases align to TRBD1. The CDR3 totals 13 residues. The V segment lost 5 bases and the J segment 7 bases; nucleotides outside the gene matches: 4. CDR1 is LNHNV, CDR2 YYDKDF, per germline (reference sequence). The CDR3 loop reads CATSSRQGNEQFF. DNA for the CDR3: TGTGCCACCAGCTCCCGACAGGGGAATGAGCAGTTCTTC.

This clonotype showed up just a few times. As DNA, the CDR3 is TGTGCCAGCAGTGGAGGTCAAGCGGGGGGTTACTACGAGCAGTACTTC. Translation: CASSGGQAGGYYEQYF. The genes are TRBV2 and TRBJ2-7; TRBD2 matches at 9 bases. The CDR3 is 16 amino acids. Germline-derived CDR1 and CDR2 are SNHLY and FYNNEI. After removal of 4 bases from V and 3 bases from J, the junction contained 10 bases not matched to a gene. The full variable domain, rest sourced from reference TRBV2 and TRBJ2-7, is EPEVTQTPSHQVTQMGQEVILRCVPISNHLYFYWYRQILGQKVEFLVSFYNNEISEKSEIFDDQFSVERPDGSNFTLKIRSTKLEDSAMYFCASSGGQAGGYYEQYFGPGTRLTVT.

This clonotype has just a few counts. This chain links TRBV13 with TRBJ1-3, with 7 bases identical to TRBD1. CDR1 PRHDT and CDR2 FYEKMQ come from the germline V gene (reference sequence). The CDR3 loop spans 16 amino acids. V was clipped by 5 bases and J by 2 bases; unmatched bases: 9. CDR3 loop: CASSGGGGLPGNTIYF. The CDR3 DNA is TGTGCCAGCAGCGGGGGAGGGGGCTTGCCTGGAAACACCATATATTTT. The complete variable domain, with remaining parts taken from reference TRBV13 and TRBJ1-3, reads AAGVIQSPRHLIKEKRETATLKCYPIPRHDTVYWYQQGPGQDPQFLISFYEKMQSDKGSIPDRFSAQQFSDYHSELNMSSLELGDSALYFCASSGGGGLPGNTIYFGEGSWLTVV.

This clonotype was detected only a few times. The rearrangement joins TRBV7-2 to TRBJ2-7, with D possibly TRBD2 on 5 matching bases. CDR1 and CDR2 (germline): SGHTA, FQGNSA. V was shortened by 2 bases and J by 7 bases, with 15 bases between the two germline ends. The length of the CDR3 is 14 residues. This CDR3 is CASSLSLGPGEQYF. DNA of the CDR3: TGTGCCAGCAGCTTATCTTTAGGACCGGGGGAGCAGTACTTC.

This clonotype was counted ten times or more. The chain recombines TRBV12-3 or TRBV12-4 with TRBJ1-1; 10 bases are a match to TRBD1. The CDR3 contains 15 residues. With 7 bases clipped from V and 11 bases from J, the junction kept 16 bases outside the gene matches. The CDR3 loop reads CASTAGGTGVQRAFF. CDR3 in DNA: TGTGCCAGCACCGCCGGTGGGACAGGGGTTCAGCGCGCTTTCTTT.

This clonotype was observed a handful of times. This rearrangement joins TRBV27 to TRBJ2-7; no clear D gene. The germline V gene has CDR1 MNHEY and CDR2 SMNVEV (reference sequence). V was shortened by 5 bases and J by 5 bases, with 16 bases between the two germline ends. CDR3 length: 14 residues. The CDR3 here is CASSPVPTLDEQYF. The CDR3 DNA reads TGTGCCAGCAGTCCAGTACCAACTCTTGACGAGCAGTACTTC.

Turning to this clonotype: This clone may be a read error of a much larger clone one base away. DNA of the CDR3: TGTGCCAGCAGCTTAGCGGTTTCTAGCACAGATACGAAGTATTTT. Amino acid sequence: CASSLAVSSTDTKYF. The chain combines TRBV7-2 with TRBJ2-3; perhaps TRBD2 as D (5 bases). This CDR3 has 15 residues. Germline V lookup: CDR1 SGHTA, CDR2 FQGNSA.